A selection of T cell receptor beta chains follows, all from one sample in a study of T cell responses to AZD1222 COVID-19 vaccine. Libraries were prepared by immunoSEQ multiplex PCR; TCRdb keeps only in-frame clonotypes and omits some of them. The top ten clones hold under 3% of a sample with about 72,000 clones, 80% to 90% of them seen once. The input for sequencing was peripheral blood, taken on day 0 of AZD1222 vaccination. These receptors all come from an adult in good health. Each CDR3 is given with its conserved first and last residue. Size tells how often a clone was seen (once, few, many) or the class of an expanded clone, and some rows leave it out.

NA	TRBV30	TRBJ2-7	CAWSVERKGYEQYF
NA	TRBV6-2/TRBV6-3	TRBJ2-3	CASSYSGRSTDTQYF
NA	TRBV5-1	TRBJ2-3	CASSLGRASARTDTQYF
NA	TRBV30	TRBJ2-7	CAWSVPGTDEQYF
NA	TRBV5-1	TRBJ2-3	CASSLAGTSTDTQYF
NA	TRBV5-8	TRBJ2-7	CASSFSGDRADEQYF
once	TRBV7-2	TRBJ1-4	CASSKLRGTNEKLFF
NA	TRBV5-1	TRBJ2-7	CASSTQGGEQYF
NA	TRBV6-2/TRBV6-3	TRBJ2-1	CASSYTPSRPRDEQFF
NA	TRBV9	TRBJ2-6	CASSVGDRAGANVLTF
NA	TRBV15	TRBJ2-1	CATSRDLSGYNEQFF
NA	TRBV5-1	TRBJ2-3	CASRRDREAGDTQYF
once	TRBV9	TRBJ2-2	CASSVVTGPATGELFF
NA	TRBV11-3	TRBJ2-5	CASSLTGRETQYF
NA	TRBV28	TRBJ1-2	CASSLGAWYGYTF
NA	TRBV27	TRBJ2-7	CASSLGAPAYEQYF
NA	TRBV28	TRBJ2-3	CASSVTRGGTDTQYF
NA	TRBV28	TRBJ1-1	CASSFAENTEAFF
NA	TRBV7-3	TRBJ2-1	CASSPQWTGEEQFF
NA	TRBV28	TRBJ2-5	CASRRERGEGSQETQYF
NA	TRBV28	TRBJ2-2	CASSLPQGPGELFF
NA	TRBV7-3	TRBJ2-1	CASSFSGGINEQFF
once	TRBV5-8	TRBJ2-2	CASQGPASGGELFF
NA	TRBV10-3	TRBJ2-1	CAIRSEAGGPGEQFF
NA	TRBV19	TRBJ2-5	CASSRATGAYQETQYF
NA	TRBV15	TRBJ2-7	CATSSPPGYEQYF
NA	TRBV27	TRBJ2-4	CASRSRTGAKNIQYF
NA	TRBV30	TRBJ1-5	CAWKLEGNQPQHF
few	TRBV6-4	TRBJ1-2	CASSDSPRQGNYGYTF
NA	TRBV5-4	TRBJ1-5	CASSSGGGSNQPQHF
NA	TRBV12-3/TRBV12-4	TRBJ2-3	CASSLDTQYF
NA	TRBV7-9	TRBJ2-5	CASSPRQGVSETQYF
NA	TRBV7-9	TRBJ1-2	CASSVTGEANYGYTF
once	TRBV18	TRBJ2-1	CASSPGRERASYNEQFF
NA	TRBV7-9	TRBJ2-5	CASSAPGRLAGGETQYF
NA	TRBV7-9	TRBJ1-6	CASSLAFGYNSPLHF
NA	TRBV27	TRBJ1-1	CASSLRTAGFDTEAFF
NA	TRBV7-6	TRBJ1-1	CASSSTGANTEAFF
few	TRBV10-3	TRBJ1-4	CAIRAGTARSNEKLFF
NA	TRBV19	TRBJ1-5	CASTRARGANQPQHF
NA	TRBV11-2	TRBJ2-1	CASSLDTGPYNEQFF
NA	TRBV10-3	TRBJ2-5	CASRGRLGETQYF